This TCR beta chain originates from a study of response to subunit inactivated influenza vaccine. Study-wide results and limits: Few new T cells, the authors suggested, are recruited by each seasonal influenza vaccination.

CDR1 SEHNR and CDR2 FQNEAQ come from the germline V gene (reference sequence). Trimming removed 5 bases from V and 2 bases from J; junction bases left unmatched: 5. CDR3 length: 15 amino acids. TCRdb re-analysed the RT-PCR reads in MiXCR, keeping a single row per CDR3 protein. This table has about 500,000 distinct CDR3 sequences, roughly 13% appearing once. Comment on this clonotype: The antigen is not known.

The sequence came from a middle-aged man who received an inactivated influenza vaccine. V and J are TRBV7-9 and TRBJ2-3, with 9 bases fitting TRBD2. Sequenced here: PBMCs from blood, sampled 40 to 50 days after vaccination. The CDR3 DNA follows: TGTGCCAGCAGCCAGCTAGCGGGGATCACAGATACGCAGTATTTT. Translating gives CASSQLAGITDTQYF.